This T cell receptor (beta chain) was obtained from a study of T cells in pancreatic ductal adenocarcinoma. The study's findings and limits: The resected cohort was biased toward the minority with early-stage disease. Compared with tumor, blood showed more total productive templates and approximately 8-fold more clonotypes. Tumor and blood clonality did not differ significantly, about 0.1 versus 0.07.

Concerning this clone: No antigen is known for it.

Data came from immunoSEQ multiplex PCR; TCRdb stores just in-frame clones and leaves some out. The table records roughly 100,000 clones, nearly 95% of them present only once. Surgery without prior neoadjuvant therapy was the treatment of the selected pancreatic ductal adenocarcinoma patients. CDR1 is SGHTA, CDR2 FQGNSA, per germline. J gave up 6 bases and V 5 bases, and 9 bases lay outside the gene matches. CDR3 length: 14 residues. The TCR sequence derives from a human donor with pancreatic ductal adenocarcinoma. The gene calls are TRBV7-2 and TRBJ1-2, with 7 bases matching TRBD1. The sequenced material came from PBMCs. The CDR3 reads CASSPYRTGNGYTF. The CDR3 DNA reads TGTGCCAGCAGCCCCTATCGGACAGGAAATGGCTACACCTTC. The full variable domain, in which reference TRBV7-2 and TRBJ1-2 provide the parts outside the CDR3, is GAGVSQSPSNKVTEKGKDVELRCDPISGHTALYWYRQSLGQGLEFLIYFQGNSAPDKSGLPSDRFSAERTGGSVSTLTIQRTQQEDSAVYLCASSPYRTGNGYTFGSGTRLTVV.